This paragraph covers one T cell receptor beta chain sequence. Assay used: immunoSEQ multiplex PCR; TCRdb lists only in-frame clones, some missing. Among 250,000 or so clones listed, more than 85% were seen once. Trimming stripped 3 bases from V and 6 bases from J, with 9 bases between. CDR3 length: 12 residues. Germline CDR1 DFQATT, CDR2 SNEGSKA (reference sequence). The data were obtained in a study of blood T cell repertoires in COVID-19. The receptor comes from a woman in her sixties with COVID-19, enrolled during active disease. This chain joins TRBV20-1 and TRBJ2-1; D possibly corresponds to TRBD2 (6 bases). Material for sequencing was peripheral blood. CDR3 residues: CSASLTSNEQFF. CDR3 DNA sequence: TGCAGTGCTAGTCTGACTAGCAATGAGCAGTTCTTC.